A single sample gave rise to the 22 T cell receptor beta chains below, sequenced in a study of blood T cell repertoires in COVID-19. Clones were read by immunoSEQ multiplex PCR, and TCRdb kept only the in-frame ones, dropping some. The sample yields 150,000 to 200,000 clones, roughly 84% seen once. What was sequenced was PBMCs or T cells enriched from blood (not recorded which). These TCRs come from a man aged 50 or older who had recovered from COVID-19.

The chain has TRBV7-3 and TRBJ1-1; 9 bases agree with TRBD1. V dropped 5 bases and J dropped 1; count of bases not matched to a gene: 2. The CDR3 totals 14 residues. Germline V CDR1 and CDR2: SGHTA, FQGTGA. The CDR3 spells CASSVTGGNTEAFF. As DNA, the CDR3 is TGTGCCAGCAGCGTGACAGGGGGGAACACTGAAGCTTTCTTT.

With respect to this clone: The junction differs from germline at one of its ends, possibly a read error. CDR3 sequence: CASSPTGGQGTQYF. CDR3 nucleotides: TGTGCCAGCAGCCCTACGGGGGGTCAAGGGACCCAGTACTTC. The J gene is TRBJ2-5, the V gene TRBV3-1 (or the pseudogene TRBV3-2), with 7 nucleotides matching TRBD2. The germline V gene has CDR1 LGHDT and CDR2 YNNKEL (reference sequence). The CDR3 length is 14 residues.

J is TRBJ1-1 and V is TRBV3-1 (or the pseudogene TRBV3-2); D is unclear. This CDR3 comprises 13 residues. The germline gives CDR1 LGHDT, CDR2 YNNKEL (reference sequence). V lost 1 base and J 1 base, leaving 4 bases between the germline ends. The CDR3 region is CASSQVKNTEAFF. The CDR3 nucleotides are TGTGCCAGCAGCCAAGTTAAGAACACTGAAGCTTTCTTT.

CDR3 nucleotide sequence: TGTGCCAGCAGCCTTCGGACTAGCGTAGAGACCCAGTACTTC. Amino acids: CASSLRTSVETQYF. The V and J genes are TRBV7-9 and TRBJ2-5; 9 bases fit TRBD2. The germline V gene has CDR1 SEHNR and CDR2 FQNEAQ (reference sequence). The CDR3 runs 14 residues. With V trimmed by 5 bases and J by 4 bases, 5 bases remained unmatched.

The chain joins TRBV30 to TRBJ2-5; unclear D gene. The CDR3 extends over 12 amino acids. Germline lookup yields CDR1 GTSNPN and CDR2 SVGIG (reference sequence). Trimming stripped 0 bases from V and 4 bases from J, with 6 bases between. CDR3 coding DNA: TGTGCCTGGAGTGTACTTCGAGAGACCCAGTACTTC. This codes for CAWSVLRETQYF.

The chain couples TRBV2 to TRBJ1-1; 9 nucleotides agree with TRBD1. The CDR3 sequence is 15 residues long. The V gene's germline CDR1 is SNHLY and CDR2 FYNNEI. The trim removed 1 base at V and 9 bases at J, leaving 9 bases unmatched. This CDR3 is CASSEGGGQGRKAFF. The CDR3 region has the DNA TGTGCCAGCAGTGAAGGAGGGGGACAGGGACGTAAAGCTTTCTTT. The whole variable domain, filled in from reference TRBV2 and TRBJ1-1, reads EPEVTQTPSHQVTQMGQEVILRCVPISNHLYFYWYRQILGQKVEFLVSFYNNEISEKSEIFDDQFSVERPDGSNFTLKIRSTKLEDSAMYFCASSEGGGQGRKAFFGQGTRLTVV.

The J gene is TRBJ1-1, the V gene TRBV7-9, with no clear D. Per the germline V gene, CDR1 is SEHNR and CDR2 is FQNEAQ (reference sequence). This CDR3 spans 10 amino acids. Between the trimmed V and J ends, which lost 5 bases and 4 bases, there was a span of 2 bases. The CDR3 nucleotides read TGTGCCAGCAGCCTCACTGAAGCTTTCTTT. Translated, it gives CASSLTEAFF.

A remark on this clone: Since no conserved phenylalanine or tryptophan closes the CDR3, a read error is the likely cause. Because the CDR3's place on the DNA is in doubt, the DNA is left out and the CDR3 is given as listed by TCRdb. The CDR3 protein is CASSRQTGTGGRSLL. The chain combines TRBV28 with TRBJ2-7; TRBD1 was called by the table and not checked on the DNA. Per the germline V gene, CDR1 is MDHEN and CDR2 is SYDVKM. The CDR3 contains 15 residues when both ends are counted.

The chain uses TRBV3-1 (or the pseudogene TRBV3-2) and TRBJ1-2; D gene ambiguous. Trimming removed 1 base from V and 7 bases from J, with 4 bases in between. The CDR3 spans 11 residues. Per the germline V gene, CDR1 is LGHDT and CDR2 is YNNKEL (reference sequence). CDR3: CASSQVSGYTF. CDR3 coding DNA: TGTGCCAGCAGCCAAGTTAGTGGCTACACCTTC.

This clone was recorded many times. This chain joins TRBV19 and TRBJ1-5, with TRBD1 as a possible D gene (6 bases). Per the germline V gene, CDR1 is LNHDA and CDR2 is SQIVND (reference sequence). This CDR3 has 16 residues. V lost 4 bases to trimming and J lost 3 bases, with 16 bases between them. The CDR3 coding sequence is TGTGCCAGTAGTACCTCAATACAGGGTTACAATCAGCCCCAGCATTTT. This sequence encodes CASSTSIQGYNQPQHF.

V gene TRBV6-2 or TRBV6-3 combines with J gene TRBJ2-7; TRBD2 might be the D (6 bases). The V end lost 6 bases, the J end lost 0 bases, and 18 bases lay between the germline ends. Looked up from germline, CDR1 is MNHEY and CDR2 is SVGEGT. The CDR3 spans 16 residues. This CDR3 is CASSNGGRDLSYEQYF. For the CDR3, the DNA is TGTGCCAGCAGCAACGGTGGGCGGGACCTCTCCTACGAGCAGTACTTC.

The rearrangement links TRBV28 to TRBJ2-5, with a weak D call TRBD2 (5 bases). The CDR3 consists of 14 residues. The ends were cut back, 5 bases at V and 2 bases at J, with 12 bases in the middle. Germline CDR1 MDHEN, CDR2 SYDVKM. The CDR3 DNA sequence: TGTGCCAGCAGTCCAGTCGGGATACAAGAGACCCAGTACTTC. Protein sequence: CASSPVGIQETQYF.

The chain carries TRBV3-1 (or the pseudogene TRBV3-2) and TRBJ2-1, with D possibly matching TRBD2 (6 bases). Between the trimmed V and J ends, which lost 0 bases and 10 bases, there was a span of 16 bases. CDR1 LGHDT and CDR2 YNNKEL come from the germline V gene (reference sequence). CDR3 length: 15 amino acids. As DNA, the CDR3 is TGTGCCAGCAGCCAAGATCGGGACTCCATTCGGGAGCAGTTCTTC. Its protein is CASSQDRDSIREQFF.

V usage is TRBV6-5 and J usage is TRBJ2-1; weak D call: TRBD1 (5 bases). The germline CDR1 and CDR2 sequences are MNHEY and SVGAGI. The CDR3 length is 14 residues. V lost 8 bases and J lost 15, with 26 bases in between. This CDR3 is CASPYWAGCHAWFF. The DNA for the CDR3 is TGTGCCAGCCCCTACTGGGCAGGGTGTCATGCTTGGTTCTTC.

V and J are TRBV6-6 and TRBJ2-5, with D possibly being TRBD2 (5 bases). CDR1 is MNHNY, CDR2 SVGAGI, per germline (reference sequence). V shed 5 bases and J shed 5 bases, with 6 bases lying between them. The CDR3 sequence is 11 residues long. CDR3 coding DNA: TGTGCCAGCAGTAGAGGGGAGACCCAGTACTTC. Protein: CASSRGETQYF.

This clone was counted once. The V call is TRBV3-1 (or the pseudogene TRBV3-2), the J call TRBJ2-7, with a weak D call TRBD1 (5 bases). The CDR3 covers 17 residues. V was shortened by 0 bases and J by 1 base, with 16 bases between the two germline ends. The germline V gene encodes CDR1 LGHDT and CDR2 YNNKEL (reference sequence). CDR3 loop: CASSQEAPVRGSYEQYF. As DNA, the CDR3 is TGTGCCAGCAGCCAAGAAGCGCCGGTTAGGGGTTCCTACGAGCAGTACTTC.

The chain employs TRBV11-1 and TRBJ2-7, with 9 bases fitting TRBD1. J lost 5 bases, V lost 3 bases, and 5 bases had no gene match. The germline V gene encodes CDR1 SGHAT and CDR2 FQDESV (reference sequence). The CDR3 runs 14 residues. The CDR3 DNA follows: TGTGCCAGCAGCTTGGACAGGGGCGGCGACGAGCAGTACTTC. It encodes CASSLDRGGDEQYF.

The chain uses TRBV7-9 and TRBJ2-3, with 7 bases that match TRBD2. CDR3 length: 15 amino acids. Germline V gene sequence: CDR1 SEHNR, CDR2 FQNEAQ (reference sequence). After removal of 5 bases from V and 1 base from J, the junction contained 6 bases not matched to a gene. CDR3 loop: CASSPGGTGTDTQYF. In DNA, the CDR3 is TGTGCCAGCAGCCCCGGGGGGACGGGCACAGATACGCAGTATTTT.

This clone was found once. The chain employs TRBV10-2 and TRBJ1-2, with 8 nucleotides matching TRBD1. The CDR3 extends over 16 amino acids. Trimming took 6 bases from V and 4 from J; bases not matched to a gene: 13. From germline, CDR1 is WSHSY and CDR2 SAAADI. DNA for the CDR3: TGCGCCAGCAGCCTTGGGACAGGATCTAATTCCTATGGCTACACCTTC. Protein product: CASSLGTGSNSYGYTF.

The chain uses TRBV5-1 and TRBJ1-6; D is unclear. Germline CDR1 is SGHRS and CDR2 is YFSETQ. This CDR3 is 16 amino acids long. V lost 0 bases and J 6 bases, leaving 13 bases between the germline ends. The CDR3, as DNA: TGCGCCAGCAGCTTGGACGCTGGAGTCCCTAATTCACCCCTCCACTTT. Protein product: CASSLDAGVPNSPLHF.

The rearrangement joins TRBV28 to TRBJ2-3, with D perhaps TRBD2 (7 bases). Germline CDR1 is MDHEN and CDR2 is SYDVKM. V dropped 4 bases and J dropped 4 bases, with 18 bases sitting between them. This CDR3 has 16 residues. CDR3 bases: TGTGCCAGCAGTTCCAATGGGGGGGGGCAGTCAGATACGCAGTATTTT. Translated, it gives CASSSNGGGQSDTQYF.

The gene calls are TRBV10-2 and TRBJ1-5; 9 bases are shared with TRBD1. Germline V gene lookup returns CDR1 WSHSY and CDR2 SAAADI. The CDR3 covers 15 residues. After removal of 6 bases from V and 8 bases from J, the junction contained 11 bases not matched to a gene. CDR3 sequence (DNA): TGCGCCAGCAGCCCTAGACAGGGGGACGTCAAGCCCCAGCATTTT. This translates into CASSPRQGDVKPQHF.